This T cell receptor beta chain was profiled in a study of Tregs in tolerant kidney transplant recipients. General observations from the study: Tolerant patients' donor-specific Tregs expanded beyond overall Tregs, suggesting antigen-driven growth. Tregs expanded with activated donor B cells seemed most donor-specific.

In regard to this clone: The antigen is unknown. The junction and the germline gene differ at one end; a read error may be behind it. The same CDR3 is also encoded by other DNA sequences in this sample.

The nonmyeloablative bone marrow transplants came from related graft donors, with transient mixed chimerism. Clones were sequenced by immunoSEQ multiplex PCR, and TCRdb holds only the in-frame ones, with some missing. The sample holds 80,000 or so clones, 91% seen once. The receptor comes from a human patient who received a combined kidney and bone marrow transplant. Among the T cells, some may be from the graft donor. The specimen comprised CD4+ T cells from blood (PBMCs), sampled 24 months after the transplant.

The CDR3 region is CASRPTGGLTDNSPLHF. The CDR3 DNA sequence: TGTGCCAGCAGACCGACAGGGGGCTTAACGGATAATTCCCCCCTCCACTTT. This chain joins TRBV7-8 and TRBJ1-6; 10 nucleotides match TRBD1. The CDR3 runs 17 residues. Germline V lookup: CDR1 SGHVS, CDR2 FQNEAQ.